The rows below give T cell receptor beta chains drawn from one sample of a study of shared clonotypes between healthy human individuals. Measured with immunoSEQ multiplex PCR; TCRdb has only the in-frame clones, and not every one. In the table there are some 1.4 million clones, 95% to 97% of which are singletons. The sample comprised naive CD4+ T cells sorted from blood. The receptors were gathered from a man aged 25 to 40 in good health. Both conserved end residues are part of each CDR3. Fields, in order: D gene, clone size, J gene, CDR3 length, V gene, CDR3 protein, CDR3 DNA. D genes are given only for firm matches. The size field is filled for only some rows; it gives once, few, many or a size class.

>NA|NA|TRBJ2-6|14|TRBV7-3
CASRRDSGANVLTF
TGTGCCAGCAGGCGGGACTCTGGGGCCAACGTCCTGACTTTC
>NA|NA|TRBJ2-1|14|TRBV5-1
CASSSSGDSGEQFF
TGCGCCAGCAGCTCATCAGGGGACTCGGGGGAGCAGTTCTTC
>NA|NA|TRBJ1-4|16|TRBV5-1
CASSIEVGAPNEKLFF
TGCGCCAGCAGCATCGAAGTGGGGGCGCCTAATGAAAAACTGTTTTTT
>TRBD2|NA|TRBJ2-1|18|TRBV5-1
CASSLALLGLAVNNEQFF
TGCGCCAGCAGCTTGGCTTTATTGGGACTAGCGGTTAACAATGAGCAGTTCTTC
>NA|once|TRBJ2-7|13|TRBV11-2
CASRHIGNYEQYF
TGTGCCAGCAGGCACATAGGGAACTACGAGCAGTACTTC
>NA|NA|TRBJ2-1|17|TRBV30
CAWSPLRDSETYNEQFF
TGTGCCTGGAGTCCCCTTAGGGACTCCGAGACCTACAATGAGCAGTTCTTC
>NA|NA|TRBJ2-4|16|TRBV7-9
CASSLGGLVAKNIQYF
TGTGCCAGCAGCTTAGGGGGACTGGTAGCCAAAAACATTCAGTACTTC
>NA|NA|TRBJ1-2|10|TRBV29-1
CSVTRDGYTF
TGCAGCGTCACCCGGGATGGCTACACCTTC
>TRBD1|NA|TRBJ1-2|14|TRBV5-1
CASRAGTGGYGYTF
TGCGCCAGCCGAGCCGGGACAGGGGGCTATGGCTACACCTTC
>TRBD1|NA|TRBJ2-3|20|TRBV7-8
CASSLFGQGTSESFTDTQYF
TGTGCCAGCAGCTTATTTGGACAGGGGACCAGCGAGTCCTTCACAGATACGCAGTATTTT
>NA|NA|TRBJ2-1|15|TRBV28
CASSLWGARYNEQFF
TGTGCCAGCAGCTTATGGGGGGCGAGGTACAATGAGCAGTTCTTC
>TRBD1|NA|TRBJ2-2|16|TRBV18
CASSPGTGLPSGELFF
TGTGCCAGCTCACCCGGGACAGGCCTTCCCTCCGGGGAGCTGTTTTTT
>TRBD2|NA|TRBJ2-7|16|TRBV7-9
CASSPSSGRSSYEQYF
TGTGCCAGCAGCCCCTCTAGCGGGCGCAGTTCCTACGAGCAGTACTTC
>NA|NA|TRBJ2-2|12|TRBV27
CASSAITGELFF
TGTGCCAGCAGTGCAATCACCGGGGAGCTGTTTTTT
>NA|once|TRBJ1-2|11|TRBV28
CASSPGRKYTF
TGTGCCAGCAGCCCTGGCAGGAAATACACCTTC
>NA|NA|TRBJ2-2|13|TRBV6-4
CASGQLHTGELFF
TGTGCCAGTGGACAGTTACACACCGGGGAGCTGTTTTTT
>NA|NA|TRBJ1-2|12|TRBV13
CASSFGAYGYTF
TGTGCCAGCAGCTTCGGCGCGTATGGCTACACCTTC
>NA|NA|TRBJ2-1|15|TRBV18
CASSPGRPSYNEQFF
TGTGCCAGCTCACCAGGGAGACCCTCCTACAATGAGCAGTTCTTC
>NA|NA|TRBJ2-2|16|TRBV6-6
CASSYSVGLNTGELFF
TGTGCCAGCAGTTACTCGGTAGGACTGAACACCGGGGAGCTGTTTTTT
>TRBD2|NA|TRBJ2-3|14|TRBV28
CASSPRWEGFGQYF
TGTGCCAGCAGTCCGAGATGGGAGGGTTTCGGGCAGTATTTT
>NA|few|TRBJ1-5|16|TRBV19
CASSIAAVALSQPQHF
TGTGCCAGTAGTATAGCAGCGGTGGCACTTAGTCAGCCCCAGCATTTT
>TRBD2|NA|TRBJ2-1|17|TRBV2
CASRGWVLAGVGNEQFF
TGTGCCAGCAGGGGATGGGTTCTAGCGGGAGTCGGCAATGAGCAGTTCTTC
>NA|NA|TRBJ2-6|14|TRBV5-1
CASSSRPGANVLTF
TGCGCCAGCAGCTCTCGACCCGGGGCCAACGTCCTGACTTTC
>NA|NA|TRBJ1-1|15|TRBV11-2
CASSWGRVSSTEAFF
TGTGCCAGCAGTTGGGGGCGCGTAAGTAGCACTGAAGCTTTCTTT
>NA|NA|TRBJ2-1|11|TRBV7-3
CASSLGREQFF
TGTGCCAGCAGCTTAGGTCGTGAGCAGTTCTTC
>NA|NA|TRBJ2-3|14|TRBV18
CASSPSPAGDTQYF
TGTGCCAGCTCACCATCACCGGCGGGAGATACGCAGTATTTT
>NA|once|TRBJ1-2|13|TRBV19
CASSTPAGYGYTF
TGTGCCAGTAGTACCCCAGCGGGCTATGGCTACACCTTC
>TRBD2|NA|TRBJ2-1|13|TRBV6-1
CASRLAGYNEQFF
TGTGCCAGCAGGCTAGCGGGATACAATGAGCAGTTCTTC
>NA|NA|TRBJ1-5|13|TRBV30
CAWSDRPPGAQHF
TGTGCCTGGAGTGATAGGCCTCCGGGGGCCCAGCATTTT
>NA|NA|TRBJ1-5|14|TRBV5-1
CASSLAGGDQPQHF
TGCGCCAGCAGCTTGGCTGGAGGGGATCAGCCCCAGCATTTT
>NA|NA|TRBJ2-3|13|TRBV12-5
CASGHISTDTQYF
TGTGCTAGTGGTCACATCAGCACAGATACGCAGTATTTT
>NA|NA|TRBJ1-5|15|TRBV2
CASTAGPDSNQPQHF
TGTGCCAGCACGGCAGGGCCGGATAGCAATCAGCCCCAGCATTTT
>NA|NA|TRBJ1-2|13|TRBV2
CASSVTRYYGYTF
TGTGCCAGCAGTGTCACGAGGTACTATGGCTACACCTTC
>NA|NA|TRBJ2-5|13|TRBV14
CASSRDLEETQYF
TGTGCCAGCAGCCGGGACCTAGAAGAGACCCAGTACTTC
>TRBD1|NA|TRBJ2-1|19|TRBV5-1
CASSLRSTGSGGWYNEQFF
TGCGCCAGCAGCTTGAGGTCCACCGGTTCAGGGGGCTGGTACAATGAGCAGTTCTTC
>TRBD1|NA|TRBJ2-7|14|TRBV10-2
CASSTGQGPYEQYF
TGCGCCAGCAGTACCGGACAGGGACCCTACGAGCAGTACTTC
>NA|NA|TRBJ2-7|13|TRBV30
CAWSGGGSGVRYF
TGTGCCTGGAGTGGTGGAGGGTCGGGGGTCCGGTACTTC
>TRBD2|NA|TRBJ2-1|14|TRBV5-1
CASSLGLASSPQFF
TGCGCCAGCAGCTTGGGACTAGCGAGCAGCCCCCAGTTCTTC
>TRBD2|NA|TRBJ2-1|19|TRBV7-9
CASSLRPRGSGRAHNEQFF
TGTGCCAGCAGCTTAAGACCCCGGGGGAGCGGGAGGGCTCACAATGAGCAGTTCTTC
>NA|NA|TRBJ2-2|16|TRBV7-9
CASRGDSSSNTGELFF
TGTGCCAGCAGGGGAGACAGTTCTTCGAACACCGGGGAGCTGTTTTTT
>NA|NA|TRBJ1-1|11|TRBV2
CASREIGGAFF
TGTGCCAGCAGGGAAATCGGAGGGGCTTTCTTT
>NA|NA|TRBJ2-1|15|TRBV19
CASSPPGLPYNEQFF
TGTGCCAGTAGTCCCCCGGGACTTCCTTACAATGAGCAGTTCTTC
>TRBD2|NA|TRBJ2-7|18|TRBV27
CASSFRGKTSGVSYEQYF
TGTGCCAGCAGTTTTAGAGGGAAAACTAGCGGGGTCTCCTACGAGCAGTACTTC
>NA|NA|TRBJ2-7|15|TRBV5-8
CASSGDFAPSYEQYF
TGTGCCAGCAGCGGGGACTTCGCTCCCTCCTACGAGCAGTACTTC
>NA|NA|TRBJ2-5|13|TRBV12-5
CASGWGDGETQYF
TGTGCTAGTGGTTGGGGGGATGGGGAGACCCAGTACTTC
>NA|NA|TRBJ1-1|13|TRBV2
CASRVSVNTEAFF
TGTGCCAGCAGGGTCTCGGTGAACACTGAAGCTTTCTTT
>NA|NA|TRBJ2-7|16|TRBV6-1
CASSEFLAAGLYEQYF
TGTGCCAGCAGTGAATTTTTAGCCGCAGGGCTCTACGAGCAGTACTTC